Listed below are T cell receptor beta chains from one sample, sequenced in a study of human T cells and chemical hapten exposure. MiXCR, run by TCRdb on the RACE reads, gives a single entry per CDR3 protein. The data show about 360,000 distinct CDR3 sequences, approximately 5% seen once. The specimen was whole blood, collected in connection with sensitization to the hapten diphenylcyclopropenone (DPC). The receptors come from a woman in her fifties or sixties with alopecia areata. Some clones in this sample may be carry-over from other donors' samples. The CDR3 runs from the conserved cysteine through the conserved F or W. A D gene is named only where the DNA matches it firmly. Clone size appears in some rows only: once, few, many, or a class for an expanded clone.

j_gene: TRBJ2-1; v_gene: TRBV15; len: 17; d_gene: -; abundance: many; CDR3nt: TGTGCCACCAGCAGAGACGCAGGGGGGAGGTCCTACAATGAGCAGTTCTTC; CDR3aa: CATSRDAGGRSYNEQFF
j_gene: TRBJ2-1; v_gene: TRBV5-4; len: 24; d_gene: TRBD2; abundance: few; CDR3nt: TGTGCCAGCAGCTTCCCCCCGGGTGGAGGGCCGGGACTAGAAGGGTTGGGGACTCTCAATGAGCAGTTCTTC; CDR3aa: CASSFPPGGGPGLEGLGTLNEQFF
j_gene: TRBJ2-7; v_gene: TRBV9; len: 15; d_gene: -; abundance: many; CDR3nt: TGTGCCAGCAGCGTAGGATCGGGAAGCTCCTACGAGCAGTACTTC; CDR3aa: CASSVGSGSSYEQYF
j_gene: TRBJ2-1; v_gene: TRBV7-2; len: 15; d_gene: -; abundance: many; CDR3nt: TGTGCCAGCACCCAAACCGGGGCGGCCTACAATGAGCAGTTCTTC; CDR3aa: CASTQTGAAYNEQFF
j_gene: TRBJ2-7; v_gene: TRBV2; len: 12; d_gene: -; abundance: -; CDR3nt: TGTGCCAGCAGTAGTACTAGTGGGAATCAGTACTTC; CDR3aa: CASSSTSGNQYF
j_gene: TRBJ1-4; v_gene: TRBV18; len: 14; d_gene: -; abundance: many; CDR3nt: TGTGCCAGCTCTCCTACAGCGGAGAATGAAAAACTGTTTTTT; CDR3aa: CASSPTAENEKLFF
j_gene: TRBJ2-7; v_gene: TRBV6-2/TRBV6-3; len: 14; d_gene: -; abundance: many; CDR3nt: TGTGCCAGCAGCGTCGGGATTAGCTCCTACGAGCAGTACTTC; CDR3aa: CASSVGISSYEQYF
j_gene: TRBJ2-7; v_gene: TRBV12-3/TRBV12-4; len: 12; d_gene: -; abundance: many; CDR3nt: TGTGCCAGCAGTTTATCCGGGAACGAGCAGTACTTC; CDR3aa: CASSLSGNEQYF
j_gene: TRBJ2-3; v_gene: TRBV9; len: 15; d_gene: TRBD2; abundance: many; CDR3nt: TGTGCCAGCAGCGTAACGGGAGGGCCGACAGATACGCAGTATTTT; CDR3aa: CASSVTGGPTDTQYF
j_gene: TRBJ2-5; v_gene: TRBV10-3; len: 13; d_gene: -; abundance: many; CDR3nt: TGTGCCATCAGTGGGGGTATTGGAGAGACCCAGTACTTC; CDR3aa: CAISGGIGETQYF
j_gene: TRBJ1-1; v_gene: TRBV7-9; len: 13; d_gene: -; abundance: many; CDR3nt: TGTGCCAGCAGCCCCCAAGGGGAACAACGAGCTTTCTTT; CDR3aa: CASSPQGEQRAFF
j_gene: TRBJ2-7; v_gene: TRBV27; len: 14; d_gene: TRBD1; abundance: -; CDR3nt: TGTGCCAGCAGTTGGACAGGGGGGGACTACGAGCAGTACTTC; CDR3aa: CASSWTGGDYEQYF
j_gene: TRBJ1-2; v_gene: TRBV7-9; len: 17; d_gene: -; abundance: few; CDR3nt: TGTGCCAGCAGCCGTTCCGGGACACAACCTTTTGGGTATGGCTACACCTTC; CDR3aa: CASSRSGTQPFGYGYTF
j_gene: TRBJ2-7; v_gene: TRBV6-2/TRBV6-3; len: 14; d_gene: TRBD1; abundance: many; CDR3nt: TGTGCCAGCAGTCAGGCCGGGACAGGATACGAGCAGTACTTC; CDR3aa: CASSQAGTGYEQYF
j_gene: TRBJ2-3; v_gene: TRBV12-3/TRBV12-4; len: 15; d_gene: TRBD2; abundance: few; CDR3nt: TGTGCCAGCACCTTGGGGACTAGCGGGGGTGATACGCAGTATTTT; CDR3aa: CASTLGTSGGDTQYF